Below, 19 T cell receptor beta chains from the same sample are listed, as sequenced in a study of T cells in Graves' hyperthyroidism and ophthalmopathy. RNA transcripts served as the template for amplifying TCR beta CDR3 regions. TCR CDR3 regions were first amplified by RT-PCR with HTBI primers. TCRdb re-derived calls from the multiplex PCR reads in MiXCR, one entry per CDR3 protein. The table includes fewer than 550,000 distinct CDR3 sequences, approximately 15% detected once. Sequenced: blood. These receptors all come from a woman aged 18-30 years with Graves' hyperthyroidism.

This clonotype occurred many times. CDR3 sequence: CASSIGGLFTEAFF. CDR3 sequence (DNA): TGTGCCAGTAGTATCGGGGGATTATTCACTGAAGCTTTCTTT. V usage is TRBV19 and J usage is TRBJ1-1, with TRBD1 as a possible D gene (5 bases). The CDR3 spans 14 residues. V dropped 3 bases and J dropped 4 bases, with 12 bases sitting between them. In germline, CDR1 is LNHDA, CDR2 SQIVND (reference sequence).

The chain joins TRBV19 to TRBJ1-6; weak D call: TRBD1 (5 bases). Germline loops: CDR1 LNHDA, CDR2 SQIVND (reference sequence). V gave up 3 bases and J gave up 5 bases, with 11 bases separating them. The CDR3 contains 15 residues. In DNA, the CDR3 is TGTGCCAGTAGTATGACCGGGGCCGATAATTCACCCCTCCACTTT. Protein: CASSMTGADNSPLHF.

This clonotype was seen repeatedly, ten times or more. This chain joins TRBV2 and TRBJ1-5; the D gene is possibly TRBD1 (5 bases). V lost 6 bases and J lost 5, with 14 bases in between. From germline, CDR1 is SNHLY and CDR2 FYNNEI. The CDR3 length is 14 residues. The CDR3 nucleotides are TGTGCCAGCAGGGCCGACAGCTTATATCAGCCCCAGCATTTT. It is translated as CASRADSLYQPQHF.

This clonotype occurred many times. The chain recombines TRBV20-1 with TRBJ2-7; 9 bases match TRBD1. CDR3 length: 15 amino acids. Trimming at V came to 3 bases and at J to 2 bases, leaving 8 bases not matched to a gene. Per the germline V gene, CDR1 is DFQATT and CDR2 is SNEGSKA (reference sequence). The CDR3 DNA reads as TGCAGTGCTAGGGAAGGGACAGGGCCAACCTACGAGCAGTACTTC. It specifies CSAREGTGPTYEQYF.

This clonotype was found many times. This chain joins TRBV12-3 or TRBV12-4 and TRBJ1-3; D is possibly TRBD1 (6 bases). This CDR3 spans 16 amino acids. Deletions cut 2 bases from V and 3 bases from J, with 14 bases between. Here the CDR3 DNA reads TGTGCCAGCAGTTTATACGGGGGGGCGCTTGGAAACACCATATATTTT. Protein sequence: CASSLYGGALGNTIYF.

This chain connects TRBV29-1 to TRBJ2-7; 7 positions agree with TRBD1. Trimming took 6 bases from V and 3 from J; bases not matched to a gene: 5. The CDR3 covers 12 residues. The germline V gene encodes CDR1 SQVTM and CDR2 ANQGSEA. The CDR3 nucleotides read TGCAGCGTCCCGGGACAGAACTACGAGCAGTACTTC. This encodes CSVPGQNYEQYF.

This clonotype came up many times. This chain's CDR3 is CASSPKQTANTGELFF. CDR3 nucleotide sequence: TGTGCCAGCAGCCCTAAACAGACAGCGAACACCGGGGAGCTGTTTTTT. J is TRBJ2-2 and V is TRBV11-3, with TRBD1 as a possible D gene (5 bases). The CDR3 has 16 residues. Germline V gene lookup returns CDR1 SGHNT and CDR2 YENEEA. The germline V and J ends were trimmed by 5 bases and 0 bases, with 13 bases remaining between them.

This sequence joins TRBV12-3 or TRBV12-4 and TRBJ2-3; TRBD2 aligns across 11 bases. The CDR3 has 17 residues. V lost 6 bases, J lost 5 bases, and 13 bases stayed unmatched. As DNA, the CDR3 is TGTGCCAGCAGCCGACCGTTACTAGCGGGAGCGGTAGATACGCAGTATTTT. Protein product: CASSRPLLAGAVDTQYF.

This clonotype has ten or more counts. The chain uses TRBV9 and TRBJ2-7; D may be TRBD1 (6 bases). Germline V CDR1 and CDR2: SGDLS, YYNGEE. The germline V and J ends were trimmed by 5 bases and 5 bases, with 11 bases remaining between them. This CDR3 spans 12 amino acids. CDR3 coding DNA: TGTGCCAGCAGTCTCACAGGGAACGAGCAGTACTTC. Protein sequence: CASSLTGNEQYF.

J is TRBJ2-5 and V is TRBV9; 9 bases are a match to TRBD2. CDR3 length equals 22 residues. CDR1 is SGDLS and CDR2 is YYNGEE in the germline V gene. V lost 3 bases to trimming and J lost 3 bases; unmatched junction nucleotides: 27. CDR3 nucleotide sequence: TGTGCCAGCAGCGCCAGGGGGGGGTCTACGGTAGCGGGGGCTTCGGCGGAAGAGACCCAGTACTTC. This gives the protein CASSARGGSTVAGASAEETQYF. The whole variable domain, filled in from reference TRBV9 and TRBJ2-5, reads DSGVTQTPKHLITATGQRVTLRCSPRSGDLSVYWYQQSLDQGLQFLIQYYNGEERAKGNILERFSAQQFPDLHSELNLSSLELGDSALYFCASSARGGSTVAGASAEETQYFGPGTRLLVL.

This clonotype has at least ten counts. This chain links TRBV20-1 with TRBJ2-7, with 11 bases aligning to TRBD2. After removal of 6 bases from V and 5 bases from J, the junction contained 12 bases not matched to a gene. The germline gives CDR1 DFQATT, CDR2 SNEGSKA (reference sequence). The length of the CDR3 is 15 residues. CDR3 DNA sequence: TGCAGTGCCCATTATTTAGCGGGAGGGCCGAACGAGCAGTACTTC. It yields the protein CSAHYLAGGPNEQYF.

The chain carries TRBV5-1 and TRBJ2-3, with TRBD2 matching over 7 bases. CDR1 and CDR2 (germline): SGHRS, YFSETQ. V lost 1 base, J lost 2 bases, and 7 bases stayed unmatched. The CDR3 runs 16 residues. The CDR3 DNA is TGCGCCAGCAGCTTGCATGCTAGCGGAGACACAGATACGCAGTATTTT. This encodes CASSLHASGDTDTQYF. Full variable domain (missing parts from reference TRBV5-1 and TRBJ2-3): KAGVTQTPRYLIKTRGQQVTLSCSPISGHRSVSWYQQTPGQGLQFLFEYFSETQRNKGNFPGRFSGRQFSNSRSEMNVSTLELGDSALYLCASSLHASGDTDTQYFGPGTRLTVL.

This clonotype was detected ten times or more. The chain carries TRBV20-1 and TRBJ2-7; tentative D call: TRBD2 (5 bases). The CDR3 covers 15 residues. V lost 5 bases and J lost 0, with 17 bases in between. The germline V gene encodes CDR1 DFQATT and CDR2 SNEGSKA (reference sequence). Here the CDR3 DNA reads TGCAGTGCTGAAAGTGGCGGACTCACCTCCTACGAGCAGTACTTC. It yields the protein CSAESGGLTSYEQYF.

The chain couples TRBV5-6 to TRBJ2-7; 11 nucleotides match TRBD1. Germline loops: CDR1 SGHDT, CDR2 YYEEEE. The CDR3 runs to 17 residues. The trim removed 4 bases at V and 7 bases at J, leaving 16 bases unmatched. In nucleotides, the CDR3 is TGTGCCAGCAGCGGAGGACAGGGGGCGAGGTCCTGGTGGGAGCAGTACTTC. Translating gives CASSGGQGARSWWEQYF.

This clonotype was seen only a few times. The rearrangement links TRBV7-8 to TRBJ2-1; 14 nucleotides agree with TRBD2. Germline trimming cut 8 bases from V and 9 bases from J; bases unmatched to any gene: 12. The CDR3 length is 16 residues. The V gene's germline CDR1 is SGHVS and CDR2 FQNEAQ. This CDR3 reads CASLTGLAGGHGEQFF. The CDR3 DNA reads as TGTGCCAGCCTTACCGGACTAGCGGGAGGACACGGTGAGCAGTTCTTC. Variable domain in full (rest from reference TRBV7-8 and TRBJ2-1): GAGVSQSPRYKVAKRGQDVALRCDPISGHVSLFWYQQALGQGPEFLTYFQNEAQLDKSGLPSDRFFAERPEGSVSTLKIQRTQQEDSAVYLCASLTGLAGGHGEQFFGPGTRLTVL.

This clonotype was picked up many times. The chain's CDR3 is CASSQGLYNEQFF. CDR3 nucleotide sequence: TGTGCCAGCTCTCAGGGCCTATACAATGAGCAGTTCTTC. The chain joins TRBV11-1 to TRBJ2-1; possibly TRBD1 for D (5 bases). V was shortened by 8 bases and J by 4 bases, with 12 bases between the two germline ends. This CDR3 contains 13 residues. Germline V gene sequence: CDR1 SGHAT, CDR2 FQDESV (reference sequence).

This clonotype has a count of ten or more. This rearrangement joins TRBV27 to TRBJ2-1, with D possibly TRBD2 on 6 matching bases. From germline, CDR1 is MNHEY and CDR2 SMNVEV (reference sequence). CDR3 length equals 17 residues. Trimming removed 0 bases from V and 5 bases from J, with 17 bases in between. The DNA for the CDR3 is TGTGCCAGCAGTTTATCCCTTTGGGGGGTCCCCCACAATGAGCAGTTCTTC. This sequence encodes CASSLSLWGVPHNEQFF.

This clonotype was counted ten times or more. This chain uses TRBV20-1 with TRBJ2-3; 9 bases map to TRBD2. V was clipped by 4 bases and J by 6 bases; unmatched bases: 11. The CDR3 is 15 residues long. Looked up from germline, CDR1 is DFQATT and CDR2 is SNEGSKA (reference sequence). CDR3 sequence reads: CSATRVAGAPDTQYF. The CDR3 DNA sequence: TGCAGTGCTACCCGGGTAGCGGGGGCCCCCGATACGCAGTATTTT.

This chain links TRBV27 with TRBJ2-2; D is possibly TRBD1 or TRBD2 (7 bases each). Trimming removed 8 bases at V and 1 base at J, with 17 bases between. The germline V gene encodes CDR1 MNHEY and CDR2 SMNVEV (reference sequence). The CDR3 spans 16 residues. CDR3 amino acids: CASQKGASGNTGELFF. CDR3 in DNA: TGTGCCAGCCAAAAGGGGGCTAGCGGGAACACCGGGGAGCTGTTTTTT.